One T cell receptor beta chain is described in this entry. Its antigen is undetermined. The table came from immunoSEQ multiplex PCR; TCRdb's copy has only in-frame clones and leaves some out. This table has about 160,000 clones, about 93% appearing once. This specimen comes from a study of T cell responses to AZD1222 COVID-19 vaccine. Study overall: Analysis merged second doses at about 4 or about 12 weeks.

Germline-derived CDR1 and CDR2 are MNHEY and SVGEGT. This CDR3 region has 16 residues. The V end was cut by 5 bases, the J end by 0 bases, with 14 bases between. Study outcomes and limitations: Of spike-specific TCRs, nearly half reportedly target regions left unmutated in variants. Seropositivity was recorded at baseline in only a handful of AZD1222 recipients. White British ancestry dominated among donors, who included more females, and clonal diversity was possibly underestimated.

Specimen: peripheral blood, collected on day 0 of AZD1222 vaccination. The chain uses TRBV6-2 or TRBV6-3 and TRBJ1-3; no reliable D call. The TCR comes from an adult in good health. The CDR3 DNA reads TGTGCCAGCAGTCGTGTCAGCGAAATCTCTGGAAACACCATATATTTT. Protein: CASSRVSEISGNTIYF.